Listed here is a single TCR beta chain. This sample stems from a study of blood T cell repertoires in COVID-19. Trimming shortened V by 1 base and J by 8 bases, and 12 bases separated the two germline ends. CDR3 length: 14 residues. Germline values: CDR1 SGHAT, CDR2 FQNNGV. Generated by immunoSEQ multiplex PCR, the TCRdb table keeps only in-frame clones and is missing some. The sample has 100,000 or so clones; 70% to 85% are singletons. Sequencing was performed on peripheral blood. This receptor was taken from a man between 65 and 79 years old with active or convalescent COVID-19. The rearrangement joins TRBV11-2 to TRBJ2-1, with a tentative D call TRBD1 (6 bases). The CDR3 DNA reads TGTGCCAGCAGCTTAGTGGGGGCCCGGGATGAGCAGTTCTTC. This translates into CASSLVGARDEQFF.